This TCR beta chain was documented in a study of siplizumab effects on memory and regulatory T cells. General study findings and limits: Unstimulated subsets accounted for the mapping of only a minor share of the clones that were alloreactive. Under siplizumab, an average roughly 69% of mappable alloreactive CD4+ clones were Treg-derived, compared with more than 25% in controls.

Every sample had some 99,000 of its TCR templates assayed. Profiled with immunoSEQ multiplex PCR; TCRdb holds only in-frame clones, not every one. The data hold 80,000 to 130,000 clones, with 90% to 95% observed a single time. The CDR3 spans 12 residues. V gave up 2 bases and J gave up 4 bases, with 7 bases separating them. Germline assignment: CDR1 SGHRS and CDR2 YFSETQ. About this clone: Its antigen is currently unknown. This same CDR3 is encoded by further DNA sequences in the sample.

The sequencing sample was made of Tregs sorted from blood. The source is a human donor in good health. The rearrangement links TRBV5-1 to TRBJ2-7, with a weak D call TRBD1 (6 bases). The CDR3 DNA is TGCGCCAGCAGCTTACAGGGTTACGAGCAGTACTTC. It translates to CASSLQGYEQYF.